Shown below are 15 T cell receptor beta chains from a single sample sequenced in a study of blood T cell repertoires in COVID-19. Clones were sequenced by immunoSEQ multiplex PCR, and TCRdb holds only the in-frame ones, with some missing. This sample has 200,000 to 250,000 clones, with 90% found just once. Sequencing used PBMCs or T cells enriched from blood (not recorded which). Every receptor here comes from a man aged 25-40 years who had been exposed to COVID-19.

V usage is TRBV2 and J usage is TRBJ2-2; TRBD1 matches 9 bases. Trimming at V came to 8 bases and at J to 2 bases, leaving 21 bases not matched to a gene. Germline CDR1 SNHLY, CDR2 FYNNEI. The CDR3 extends over 20 amino acids. The CDR3 DNA follows: TGTGCCAGCTTAGGGACAGGGAGACGTCGATGGAGAAATAACACCGGGGAGCTGTTTTTT. It translates to CASLGTGRRRWRNNTGELFF.

This sequence joins TRBV2 and TRBJ1-4, with TRBD1 identical over 9 bases. The CDR3 is made up of 15 amino acids. V lost 5 bases and J lost 5; bases outside the gene matches: 6. CDR1 SNHLY and CDR2 FYNNEI come from the germline V gene. For the CDR3, the DNA is TGTGCCAGCAGTTCGATCGGGACAGGGAATGAAAAACTGTTTTTT. It is translated as CASSSIGTGNEKLFF.

This sequence joins TRBV3-1 (or the pseudogene TRBV3-2) and TRBJ2-5, with TRBD1 identical over 7 bases. J gave up 4 bases and V 4 bases, and 18 bases lay outside the gene matches. This CDR3 comprises 18 residues. Germline values: CDR1 LGHDT, CDR2 YNNKEL (reference sequence). The CDR3 nucleotides are TGTGCCAGCAGCCCGCAATTCATAAGGGCATCAGGGGGAGAGACCCAGTACTTC. As protein: CASSPQFIRASGGETQYF.

This chain links TRBV7-9 with TRBJ1-2; D is ambiguous. Deletions cut 9 bases from V and 3 bases from J, with 8 bases between. This CDR3 contains 11 residues. Germline V lookup: CDR1 SEHNR, CDR2 FQNEAQ (reference sequence). The CDR3 sequence: CASRDDYGYTF. In DNA form, the CDR3 reads TGTGCCAGTCGGGATGACTATGGCTACACCTTC.

V gene TRBV25-1 combines with J gene TRBJ1-3, with D tentatively TRBD1 (5 bases). CDR1 is MGHDK and CDR2 is SYGVNS in the germline V gene. The CDR3 covers 15 residues. The germline V and J ends were trimmed by 0 bases and 2 bases, with 8 bases remaining between them. CDR3 residues: CASSEYSGAGNTIYF. The CDR3 nucleotides are TGTGCCAGCAGTGAATATTCGGGGGCTGGAAACACCATATATTTT.

This chain links TRBV11-1 with TRBJ1-3; no reliable D call. The germline V and J ends were trimmed by 5 bases and 3 bases, with 5 bases remaining between them. CDR3 length equals 12 residues. CDR1 is SGHAT, CDR2 FQDESV, per germline (reference sequence). The DNA of the CDR3 is TGTGCCAGCAGCCCGTATGGAAACACCATATATTTT. Amino acids: CASSPYGNTIYF.

This chain joins TRBV2 and TRBJ2-5; D remains unclear. The CDR3 contains 13 residues. The ends were cut back, 10 bases at V and 1 base at J, with 13 bases in the middle. Germline CDR1 and CDR2: SNHLY and FYNNEI. DNA of the CDR3: TGTGCCATCAACCGGCAGGTCCAAGAGACCCAGTACTTC. Residues: CAINRQVQETQYF.

This rearrangement joins TRBV6-5 to TRBJ1-6; 8 bases map to TRBD1. Per the germline V gene, CDR1 is MNHEY and CDR2 is SVGAGI. Trimming took 6 bases from V and 8 from J; bases not matched to a gene: 9. This CDR3 has 15 amino acids. CDR3 DNA: TGTGCCAGCAGGGAGGTGACAGGGGATTATTCACCCCTCCACTTT. It codes for CASREVTGDYSPLHF.

The sample holds a few counts of this clone. CDR3 nucleotides: TGCGCCAGCAGCTTGGAAGCCTCTGGGGCCAACGTCCTGACTTTC. Amino acids: CASSLEASGANVLTF. The chain combines TRBV5-1 with TRBJ2-6; D gene ambiguous. The CDR3 sequence is 15 residues long. CDR1 is SGHRS, CDR2 YFSETQ, per germline. With 0 bases removed from V and 0 bases from J, the gap between germline ends came to 4 bases.

The chain carries TRBV7-3 and TRBJ2-4; perhaps TRBD1 as D (5 bases). Between the trimmed V and J ends, which lost 1 base and 3 bases, there was a span of 13 bases. Germline-derived CDR1 and CDR2 are SGHTA and FQGTGA. This CDR3 has 16 residues. CDR3 residues: CASSLRSGLGKNIQYF. The CDR3, as DNA: TGTGCCAGCAGCTTAAGGTCAGGGTTAGGCAAAAACATTCAGTACTTC.

The rearrangement links TRBV11-2 to TRBJ2-2, with 8 positions matching TRBD2. CDR3 length: 16 residues. The junction had 11 bases not matched to a gene; V was cut back by 5 bases and J by 6 bases. Germline values: CDR1 SGHAT, CDR2 FQNNGV. The CDR3 region has the DNA TGTGCCAGCAGCCACCGCTTTACGGGGGGGCCCGGGGAGCTGTTTTTT. Encoded protein: CASSHRFTGGPGELFF.

The rearrangement joins TRBV9 to TRBJ2-7; 11 nucleotides line up with TRBD1. Trimming removed 4 bases from V and 4 bases from J; junction bases left unmatched: 10. Germline-derived CDR1 and CDR2 are SGDLS and YYNGEE. This CDR3 has 16 residues. CDR3 protein: CASSPPGTGGLYEQYF. CDR3 sequence (DNA): TGTGCCAGCAGCCCCCCCGGGACAGGGGGTTTGTACGAGCAGTACTTC.

The chain employs TRBV25-1 and TRBJ1-2; 7 bases map to TRBD1. The V gene's germline CDR1 is MGHDK and CDR2 SYGVNS. The trim removed 0 bases at V and 4 bases at J, leaving 8 bases unmatched. This CDR3 contains 16 residues. CDR3 DNA: TGTGCCAGCAGTGAATATTTCGGACAGGATAGCTATGGCTACACCTTC. Translated, it gives CASSEYFGQDSYGYTF.

The genes are TRBV4-1 and TRBJ1-1, with D unresolved. Germline CDR1 and CDR2: MGHRA and YSYEKL. This CDR3 is 13 amino acids long. Trimming took 2 bases from V and 5 from J, leaving 9 bases between them. CDR3 sequence: CASSQTSGTEAFF. CDR3 bases: TGCGCCAGCAGCCAAACGAGTGGTACTGAAGCTTTCTTT.

The V and J genes are TRBV5-4 and TRBJ2-3; TRBD2 matches at 7 bases. CDR1 is SGHNT and CDR2 is YYREEE in the germline V gene (reference sequence). J gave up 2 bases and V 4 bases, and 7 bases lay outside the gene matches. The CDR3 is made up of 15 amino acids. The CDR3 sequence: CASSTPRGFTDTQYF. The CDR3 coding sequence is TGTGCCAGCAGCACTCCGCGGGGGTTCACAGATACGCAGTATTTT. Full variable domain (outside the CDR3, taken from reference TRBV5-4 and TRBJ2-3): ETGVTQSPTHLIKTRGQQVTLRCSSQSGHNTVSWYQQALGQGPQFIFQYYREEENGRGNFPPRFSGLQFPNYSSELNVNALELDDSALYLCASSTPRGFTDTQYFGPGTRLTVL.